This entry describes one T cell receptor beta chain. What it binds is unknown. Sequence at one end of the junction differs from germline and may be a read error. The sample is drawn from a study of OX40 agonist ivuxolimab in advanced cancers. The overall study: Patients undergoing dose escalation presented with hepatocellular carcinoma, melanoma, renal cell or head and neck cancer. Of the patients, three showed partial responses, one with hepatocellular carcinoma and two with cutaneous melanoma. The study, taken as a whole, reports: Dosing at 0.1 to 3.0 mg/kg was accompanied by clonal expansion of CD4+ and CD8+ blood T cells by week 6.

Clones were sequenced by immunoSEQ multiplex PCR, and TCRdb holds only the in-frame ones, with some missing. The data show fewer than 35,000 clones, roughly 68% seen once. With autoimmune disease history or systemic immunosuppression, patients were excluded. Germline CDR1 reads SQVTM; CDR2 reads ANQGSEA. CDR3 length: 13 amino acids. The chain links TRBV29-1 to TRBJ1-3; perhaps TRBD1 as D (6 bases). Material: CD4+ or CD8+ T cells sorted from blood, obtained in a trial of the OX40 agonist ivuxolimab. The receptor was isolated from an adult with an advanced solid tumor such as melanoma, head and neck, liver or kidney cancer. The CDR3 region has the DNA TGCAGCGTGGAAGGGACACTTGGAAACACCATATATTTT. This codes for CSVEGTLGNTIYF.